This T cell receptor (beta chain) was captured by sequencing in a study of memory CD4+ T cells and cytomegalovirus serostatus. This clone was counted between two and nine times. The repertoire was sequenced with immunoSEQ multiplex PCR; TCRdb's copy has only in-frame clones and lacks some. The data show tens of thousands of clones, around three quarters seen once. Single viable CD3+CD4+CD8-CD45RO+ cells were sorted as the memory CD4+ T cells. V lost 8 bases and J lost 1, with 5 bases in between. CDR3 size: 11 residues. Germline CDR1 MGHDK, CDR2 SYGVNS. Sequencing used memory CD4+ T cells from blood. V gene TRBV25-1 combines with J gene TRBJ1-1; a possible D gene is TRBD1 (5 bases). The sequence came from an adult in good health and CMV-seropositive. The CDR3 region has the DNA TGTGCCAGCCAGGGGAACACTGAAGCTTTCTTT. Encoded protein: CASQGNTEAFF.